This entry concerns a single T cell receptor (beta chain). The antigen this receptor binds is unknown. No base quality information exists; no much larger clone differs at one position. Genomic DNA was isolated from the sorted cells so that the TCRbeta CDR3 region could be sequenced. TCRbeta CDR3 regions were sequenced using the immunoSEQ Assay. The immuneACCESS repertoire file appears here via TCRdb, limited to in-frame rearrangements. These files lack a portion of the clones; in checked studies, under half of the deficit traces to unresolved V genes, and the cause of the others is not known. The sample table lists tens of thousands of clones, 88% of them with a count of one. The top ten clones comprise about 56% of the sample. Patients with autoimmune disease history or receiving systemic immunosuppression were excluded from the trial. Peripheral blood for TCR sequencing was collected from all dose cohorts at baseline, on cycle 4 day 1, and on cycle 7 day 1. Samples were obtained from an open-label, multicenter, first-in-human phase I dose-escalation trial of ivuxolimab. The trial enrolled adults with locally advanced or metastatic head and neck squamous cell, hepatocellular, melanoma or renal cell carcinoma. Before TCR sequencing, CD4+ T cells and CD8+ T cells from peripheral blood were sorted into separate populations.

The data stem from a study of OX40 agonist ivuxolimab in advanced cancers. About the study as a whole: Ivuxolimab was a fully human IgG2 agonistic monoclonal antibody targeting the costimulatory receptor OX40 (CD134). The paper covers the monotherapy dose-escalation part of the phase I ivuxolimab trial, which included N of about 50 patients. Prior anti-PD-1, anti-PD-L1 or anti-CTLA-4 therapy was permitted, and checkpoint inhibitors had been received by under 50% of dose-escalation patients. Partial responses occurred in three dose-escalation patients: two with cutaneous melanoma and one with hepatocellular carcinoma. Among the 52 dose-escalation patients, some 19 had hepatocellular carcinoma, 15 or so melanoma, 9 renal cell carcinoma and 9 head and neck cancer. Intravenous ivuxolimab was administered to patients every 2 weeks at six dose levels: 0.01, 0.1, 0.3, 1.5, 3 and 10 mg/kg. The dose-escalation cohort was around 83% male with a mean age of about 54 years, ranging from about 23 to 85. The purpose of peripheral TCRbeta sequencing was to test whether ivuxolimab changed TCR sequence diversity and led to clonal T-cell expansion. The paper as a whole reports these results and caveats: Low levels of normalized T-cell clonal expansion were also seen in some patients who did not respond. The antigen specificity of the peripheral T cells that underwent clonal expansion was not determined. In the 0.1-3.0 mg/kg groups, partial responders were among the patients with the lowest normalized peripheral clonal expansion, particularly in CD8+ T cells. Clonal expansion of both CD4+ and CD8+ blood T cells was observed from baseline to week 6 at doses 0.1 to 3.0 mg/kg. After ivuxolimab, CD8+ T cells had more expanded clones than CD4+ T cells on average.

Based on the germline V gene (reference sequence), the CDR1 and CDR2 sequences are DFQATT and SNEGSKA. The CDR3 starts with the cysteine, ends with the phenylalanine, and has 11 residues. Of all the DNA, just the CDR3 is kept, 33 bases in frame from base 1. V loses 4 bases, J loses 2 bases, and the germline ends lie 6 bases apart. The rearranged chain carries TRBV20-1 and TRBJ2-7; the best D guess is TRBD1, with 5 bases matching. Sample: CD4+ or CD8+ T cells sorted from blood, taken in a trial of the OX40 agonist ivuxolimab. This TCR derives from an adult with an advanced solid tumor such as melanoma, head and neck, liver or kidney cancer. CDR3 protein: CSATRAYEQYF. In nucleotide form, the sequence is TGCAGTGCTACCAGGGCCTACGAGCAGTACTTC.